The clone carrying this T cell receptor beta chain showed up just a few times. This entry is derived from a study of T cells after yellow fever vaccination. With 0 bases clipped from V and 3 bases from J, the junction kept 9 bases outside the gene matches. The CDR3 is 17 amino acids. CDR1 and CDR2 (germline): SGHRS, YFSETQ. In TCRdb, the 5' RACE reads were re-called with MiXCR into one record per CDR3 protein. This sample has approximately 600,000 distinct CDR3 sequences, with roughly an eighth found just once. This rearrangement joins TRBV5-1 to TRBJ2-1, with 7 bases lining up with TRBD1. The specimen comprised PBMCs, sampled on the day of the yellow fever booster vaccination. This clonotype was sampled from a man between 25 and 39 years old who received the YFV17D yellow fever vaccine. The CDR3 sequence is CASSLAGEGGIYNEQFF. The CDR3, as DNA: TGCGCCAGCAGCTTGGCCGGGGAAGGGGGCATCTACAATGAGCAGTTCTTC.